A selection of T cell receptor beta chains follows, all from one sample in a study of post-analysis software for immune sequencing data. One entry per CDR3 protein results from TCRdb running MiXCR on the PCR reads. The table lists around 440,000 distinct CDR3 sequences, approximately 46% of them singletons. Specimen: blood. These receptors originate from a girl aged 10 to 17 with multiple sclerosis. CDR3s include the opening cysteine and the closing phenylalanine or tryptophan. D genes are given only for firm matches. For some rows the clone size is stated as once, few or many, or as a class when expanded; others skip it.

-,TRBJ2-7,TRBV5-5,TRBD2,TGTGCCAGCAGCATCAGCGGGATCTCCTACGAGCAGTACTTC,CASSISGISYEQYF
few,TRBJ2-1,TRBV7-2,-,TGTGCCAGCAGCGCGAGGGATCGGTACAATGAGCAGTTCTTC,CASSARDRYNEQFF
-,TRBJ2-7,TRBV9,-,TGTGCCAGCAGCGAGTTCCCGGGTCCTTTAGTACCCTACGAGCAGTACTTC,CASSEFPGPLVPYEQYF
-,TRBJ1-2,TRBV29-1,TRBD1,TGCAGCGGAACGCAGGGGGACTATGGCTACACCTTC,CSGTQGDYGYTF
few,TRBJ2-7,TRBV6-6,TRBD2,TGTGCCAGCAGTTTGGGAAGTACTAGCGGCATCCATTACGAGCAGTACTTC,CASSLGSTSGIHYEQYF
-,TRBJ2-7,TRBV27,-,TGTGCCAGCAGTTTCTTAGGGGACGAGCAGTACTTC,CASSFLGDEQYF
-,TRBJ2-1,TRBV5-1,-,TGCGCCAGCAGCTCACGCCGGCCGGAGGCCAATGAGCAGTTCTTC,CASSSRRPEANEQFF
-,TRBJ2-3,TRBV12-3/TRBV12-4,TRBD2,TGTGCCAGCAGTCTTGGGACTAGGGCAGATACGCAGTATTTT,CASSLGTRADTQYF
-,TRBJ1-2,TRBV9,-,TGTGCCTGCAGCGTGGATTGGAACTATGGCTACACCTTC,CACSVDWNYGYTF
-,TRBJ2-1,TRBV7-3,-,TGTGCCAGCTCGGGACCCGGCACTGAGCAGTTCTTC,CASSGPGTEQFF
-,TRBJ2-1,TRBV6-1,TRBD1,TGTGCCAGCAGTCCGGGACAGGGGGACAATGAGCAGTTCTTC,CASSPGQGDNEQFF
-,TRBJ2-1,TRBV29-1,-,TGCAGCGTTGAGGGAGAACAAGAGCAGTTCTTC,CSVEGEQEQFF
-,TRBJ1-1,TRBV20-1,-,TGCAGTGGATACAGGGCGGGGAACACTGAAGCTTTCTTT,CSGYRAGNTEAFF
-,TRBJ2-7,TRBV5-6,-,TGTGCCAGCAGCTTGGTAGGATCCTGCGAGCAGTACTTC,CASSLVGSCEQYF
few,TRBJ2-5,TRBV28,-,TGTGCCAGCAGTTTTCTATCGGGGGCACGGCAAGAGACCCAGTACTTC,CASSFLSGARQETQYF
few,TRBJ2-5,TRBV5-6,-,TGTGCCAGCAGCTTGGGGAGGAAGGGCTTGGGAGAGACCCAGTACTTC,CASSLGRKGLGETQYF
-,TRBJ2-7,TRBV9,TRBD2,TGTGCCAGCAGCGTAGATGCTAGCGGAACATCCTACGAGCAGTACTTC,CASSVDASGTSYEQYF
-,TRBJ2-7,TRBV12-3/TRBV12-4,-,TGTGCCAGCAGTCCACGAGCAACGGAGCGGTACGAGCAGTACTTC,CASSPRATERYEQYF